This T cell receptor beta chain was sequenced in a study of OX40 agonist ivuxolimab in advanced cancers. Notes on the study in general: CD8+ T cells were the subset that, on average, had more expanded clones than CD4+.

J was trimmed by 7 bases and V by 3 bases; bases with no gene match: 7. The CDR3 has 13 residues. Germline V gene sequence: CDR1 SQVTM, CDR2 ANQGSEA. Generated by immunoSEQ multiplex PCR, the TCRdb table keeps only in-frame clones and is missing some. The sample includes some 83,000 clones, approximately 90% seen only once; the top ten take 0.55% to 0.7%. Patients were ruled out by autoimmune disease history or systemic immunosuppression. With respect to this clone: Its antigen remains unknown.

The sequence came from an adult with an advanced solid tumor such as melanoma, head and neck, liver or kidney cancer. The chain is built from TRBV29-1 and TRBJ2-7, with 9 bases that match TRBD1. The sample consisted of CD4+ or CD8+ T cells sorted from blood, taken in a trial of the OX40 agonist ivuxolimab. DNA for the CDR3: TGCAGCGTTGAGGGACAGGGTTTGGAAGAGCAGTACTTC. It specifies CSVEGQGLEEQYF.